Below are 14 T cell receptor beta chains sequenced from a single sample in a study of breast tumors, draining lymph nodes, adjacent tissues. Breast cancer patients provided tissue from their axillary draining lymph nodes. One entry per CDR3 protein, called by TCRdb with MiXCR from the multiplex PCR reads. The sample lists some 150,000 distinct CDR3 sequences; under 25% were seen once. Material: axillary lymph node tissue. The source is a female donor with breast cancer. Some clones in this sample may be carry-over from other donors' samples.

This clonotype was seen many times. The rearrangement uses TRBV5-6 and TRBJ2-5, with 7 bases aligning to TRBD2. The CDR3 totals 15 residues. Germline V lookup: CDR1 SGHDT, CDR2 YYEEEE. Germline trimming cut 1 base from V and 7 bases from J; bases unmatched to any gene: 10. The DNA for the CDR3 is TGTGCCAGCAGCTTGAGAAGCGGGGCAGTCGGGACCCAGTACTTC. Translated: CASSLRSGAVGTQYF.

This clonotype was recorded a few times. The chain combines TRBV28 with TRBJ1-4; 8 positions match TRBD1. After removal of 2 bases from V and 7 bases from J, the junction contained 3 bases not matched to a gene. Germline V lookup: CDR1 MDHEN, CDR2 SYDVKM. There are 14 residues in the CDR3. CDR3 DNA: TGTGCCAGCAGTTTAAGACAGGGGAGTGAAAAACTGTTTTTT. It is translated as CASSLRQGSEKLFF.

This clonotype was seen many times. The genes are TRBV12-5 and TRBJ1-2; D is unclear. Trimming took 1 base from V and 5 from J, leaving 2 bases between them. CDR3 length equals 11 residues. Germline CDR1 LGHNT, CDR2 FRNRAP. The CDR3 nucleotides read TGTGCTAGTGGTTTGGGTTATGGCTACACCTTC. Its protein product is CASGLGYGYTF.

There are a few counts of this clonotype. The chain couples TRBV5-4 to TRBJ1-2; a weak D match, TRBD1 (6 bases). CDR1 is SGHNT, CDR2 YYREEE, per germline (reference sequence). V was pared by 5 bases and J by 1 base, with 15 bases between. The CDR3 sequence is 15 residues long. CDR3 region: CASRPTGQSNYGYTF. The CDR3 DNA sequence: TGTGCCAGCAGACCTACGGGACAAAGTAACTATGGCTACACCTTC.

This clonotype was observed many times. The V gene is TRBV12-3 or TRBV12-4, the J gene TRBJ1-6; D is perhaps TRBD1 (5 bases). The CDR3 is 15 amino acids. The V end was cut by 5 bases, the J end by 10 bases, with 18 bases between. CDR3 nucleotide sequence: TGTGCCAGCAGTAACTCCGGGACTGGGGAATCACCCCTCCACTTT. Amino acids: CASSNSGTGESPLHF.

This clonotype was seen ten or more times. This chain uses TRBV6-5 with TRBJ2-7, with D possibly TRBD1 on 6 matching bases. Per germline, CDR1 MNHEY and CDR2 SVGAGI. This CDR3 comprises 14 residues. Trimming left V 4 bases short and J 3 bases short, with 13 bases between. The CDR3 sequence is CASSSRTGHYEQYF. The CDR3 DNA sequence: TGTGCCAGCAGTTCACGAACAGGGCACTACGAGCAGTACTTC.

This clonotype was counted a few times. The rearrangement joins TRBV28 to TRBJ2-7; D tentatively reads TRBD1 or TRBD2 (6 bases each). V lost 9 bases to trimming and J lost 4 bases, with 10 bases between them. Germline-derived CDR1 and CDR2 are MDHEN and SYDVKM. There are 11 residues in the CDR3. DNA of the CDR3: TGTGCCAGGGGGGGCGGGTACGAGCAGTACTTC. It codes for CARGGGYEQYF.

Ten or more counts support this clonotype. V usage is TRBV11-3 and J usage is TRBJ2-1; D possibly matches TRBD1 or TRBD2 (5 bases each). Trimming removed 1 base at V and 0 bases at J, with 7 bases between. The CDR3 extends over 15 amino acids. The germline V gene encodes CDR1 SGHNT and CDR2 YENEEA. The CDR3 sequence is CASSLAGTSYNEQFF. The CDR3 DNA reads TGTGCCAGCAGCTTAGCAGGGACCTCCTACAATGAGCAGTTCTTC. Supplemented by reference TRBV11-3 and TRBJ2-1, the full variable domain reads EAGVVQSPRYKIIEKKQPVAFWCNPISGHNTLYWYLQNLGQGPELLIRYENEEAVDDSQLPKDRFSAERLKGVDSTLKIQPAELGDSAVYLCASSLAGTSYNEQFFGPGTRLTVL.

A word on this clonotype: The CDR3 carries no conserved terminal phenylalanine or tryptophan, so it likely arises from a read error. The rearrangement links TRBV20-1 to TRBJ1-4, with 7 bases identical to TRBD1. The CDR3 contains 17 residues. CDR1 is DFQATT, CDR2 SNEGSKA, per germline (reference sequence). V trimming: 0 bases; J trimming: 4 bases; junction bases outside the gene matches: 11. Written as DNA, the CDR3 is TGCAGTGCTAGAGATTTGGCAGGGGGAAATGATAATGAAAAACTGTTTGTT. Translated: CSARDLAGGNDNEKLFV.

This clonotype occurred many times. This chain connects TRBV7-2 to TRBJ1-2; 9 bases are shared with TRBD1. The CDR3 is 13 amino acids. The V segment lost 5 bases and the J segment 8 bases; nucleotides outside the gene matches: 6. Per the germline V gene, CDR1 is SGHTA and CDR2 is FQGNSA. The CDR3 nucleotides are TGTGCCAGCAGCCCGTGGACAGGGGCCGGCTACACCTTC. This gives the protein CASSPWTGAGYTF. Drawing the rest from reference TRBV7-2 and TRBJ1-2, the complete variable domain is GAGVSQSPSNKVTEKGKDVELRCDPISGHTALYWYRQSLGQGLEFLIYFQGNSAPDKSGLPSDRFSAERTGGSVSTLTIQRTQQEDSAVYLCASSPWTGAGYTFGSGTRLTVV.

As regards this clonotype: This may come from a read error, since a much larger clone is one base off. The gene calls are TRBV7-9 and TRBJ2-6; tentatively, D is TRBD1 (5 bases). Germline lookup yields CDR1 SEHNR and CDR2 FQNEAQ (reference sequence). The CDR3 has 13 amino acids. The CDR3 nucleotides read TGTGCCAGCATCCTTTCTGGGGCCAACGCCCTGACTTTC. Encoded protein: CASILSGANALTF.

There are many counts of this clonotype. The gene calls are TRBV19 and TRBJ2-6; the match to TRBD2 covers 8 bases. The CDR3 has 16 amino acids. Germline CDR1 and CDR2: LNHDA and SQIVND (reference sequence). V shed 2 bases, J shed 3 bases, and the junction held 3 bases outside the gene matches. In nucleotides, the CDR3 is TGTGCCAGTAGTATACGCGGGGGGCATGGGGCCAACGTCCTGACTTTC. Its translation is CASSIRGGHGANVLTF.

The chain joins TRBV4-2 to TRBJ1-1; TRBD1 matches at 7 bases. Germline CDR1 reads LGHNA; CDR2 reads YNFKEQ. The V segment lost 1 base and the J segment 1 base; nucleotides outside the gene matches: 3. This CDR3 comprises 15 residues. The CDR3 loop is CASSQGGQPNTEAFF. Here the CDR3 DNA reads TGTGCCAGCAGCCAAGGGGGACAGCCGAACACTGAAGCTTTCTTT.

This chain joins TRBV6-2 or TRBV6-3 and TRBJ1-1, with 7 positions matching TRBD1. Germline trimming cut 6 bases from V and 4 bases from J; bases unmatched to any gene: 8. Germline V gene sequence: CDR1 MNHEY, CDR2 SVGEGT. The CDR3 totals 14 residues. CDR3 amino acids: CASRSNRGITEAFF. CDR3 coding DNA: TGTGCCAGCAGGTCCAACAGGGGTATCACTGAAGCTTTCTTT.